These T cell receptor beta chains were read from a single sample in a study of blood T cell repertoires in COVID-19. The assay was immunoSEQ multiplex PCR, and TCRdb's table has in-frame clones only and misses some. This table has 45,000 to 60,000 clones, approximately 82% appearing once. The sequenced sample was peripheral blood. These receptors originate from a woman aged 80 or older with acute or convalescent COVID-19. Both conserved end residues are part of each CDR3. D genes are given only for firm matches. Clone size appears in some rows only: once, few, many, or a class for an expanded clone.

cdr3_aa,v_call,clone_size,j_call,d_call
CAWSTGAPAEAFF,TRBV30,few,TRBJ1-1,TRBD1
CASSPSVGGAYEQYF,TRBV18,.,TRBJ2-7,.
CASSDTGTYPYSNQPQHF,TRBV7-2,.,TRBJ1-5,.
CASSIGRGPNEKLFF,TRBV19,.,TRBJ1-4,.
CASSSGSTNEKLFF,TRBV5-1,.,TRBJ1-4,.
CASSPDGGRNEQFF,TRBV4-2,.,TRBJ2-1,TRBD2
CASSLPGQGVPEQYF,TRBV5-4,.,TRBJ2-7,TRBD1
CASSPTSGANNEQFF,TRBV5-1,once,TRBJ2-1,TRBD2
CASSLGRYEQYF,TRBV12-3/TRBV12-4,.,TRBJ2-7,.
CASSLAGGPTDTQYF,TRBV5-1,.,TRBJ2-3,TRBD2
CASREAGGLIDTQYF,TRBV25-1,.,TRBJ2-3,TRBD2
CASSFGLDQPQHF,TRBV5-1,.,TRBJ1-5,.
CASSPTSGRTGELFF,TRBV19,.,TRBJ2-2,TRBD2
CASSSKRGAKTDTQYF,TRBV5-6,few,TRBJ2-3,.
CASSQDSGAADTQYF,TRBV3-1/TRBV3-2,.,TRBJ2-3,.
CASSSLAGKGEQYF,TRBV7-9,.,TRBJ2-7,TRBD2
CASSLGPVGGLGNQPQHF,TRBV11-2,.,TRBJ1-5,.